Shown below are 15 T cell receptor beta chains from a single sample sequenced in a study of OX40 agonist ivuxolimab in advanced cancers. Generated by immunoSEQ multiplex PCR, the TCRdb table keeps only in-frame clones and is missing some. The table lists more than 80,000 clones, approximately 94% of them singletons, with 2% to 3% in the top ten. This specimen was CD4+ or CD8+ T cells sorted from blood, taken in a trial of the OX40 agonist ivuxolimab. All receptors come from an adult with an advanced solid tumor such as melanoma, head and neck, liver or kidney cancer.

The genes are TRBV5-1 and TRBJ1-2; D is possibly TRBD1 (5 bases). Germline values: CDR1 SGHRS, CDR2 YFSETQ. This CDR3 comprises 17 residues. Trimming removed 0 bases at V and 3 bases at J, with 18 bases between. The CDR3 DNA reads TGCGCCAGCAGCTTGGGCCTTGGGGGGTCCAGGGACTATGGCTACACCTTC. Encoded protein: CASSLGLGGSRDYGYTF.

The V call is TRBV15, the J call TRBJ1-2; D remains ambiguous. CDR3 length: 14 residues. Trimming took 0 bases from V and 0 from J, leaving 5 bases between them. The germline CDR1 and CDR2 sequences are LNHNV and YYDKDF (reference sequence). This CDR3 is CATSRDRSNYGYTF. The CDR3 coding sequence is TGTGCCACCAGCAGAGATCGATCTAACTATGGCTACACCTTC.

This clone has a handful of counts. The rearrangement uses TRBV6-5 and TRBJ1-1; no firm D call. V lost 5 bases to trimming and J lost 3 bases, with 7 bases between them. Germline values: CDR1 MNHEY, CDR2 SVGAGI. This CDR3 spans 12 amino acids. CDR3 sequence (DNA): TGTGCCAGCAGTCACCCGTACACTGAAGCTTTCTTT. Protein product: CASSHPYTEAFF.

The genes are TRBV10-1 and TRBJ2-3; 13 nucleotides line up with TRBD2. With V trimmed by 2 bases and J by 3 bases, 14 bases remained unmatched. Germline CDR1 WNHNN, CDR2 SYGVQD (reference sequence). The CDR3 extends over 20 amino acids. CDR3 loop: CASSEEQLRTSGGLTDTQYF. The DNA for the CDR3 is TGCGCCAGCAGTGAGGAACAACTACGGACTAGCGGGGGACTTACAGATACGCAGTATTTT.

The chain recombines TRBV9 with TRBJ2-7; D might be TRBD1 (6 bases). The length of the CDR3 is 13 residues. Germline-derived CDR1 and CDR2 are SGDLS and YYNGEE. Trimming stripped 3 bases from V and 1 base from J, with 8 bases between. The CDR3 sequence is CASSAGQSYEQYF. CDR3 coding DNA: TGTGCCAGCAGCGCCGGACAGTCCTACGAGCAGTACTTC.

This chain links TRBV7-6 with TRBJ2-7; D tentatively reads TRBD1 or TRBD2 (5 bases each). V gave up 5 bases and J gave up 5 bases, with 19 bases separating them. The CDR3 is 15 residues long. Germline CDR1 and CDR2: SGHVS and FNYEAQ. The CDR3 coding sequence is TGTGCCAGCAGCGAGAGGGGACCGTTCGACGACGAGCAGTACTTC. Protein product: CASSERGPFDDEQYF.

This clone was observed a handful of times. The chain employs TRBV6-5 and TRBJ2-3; tentative D call: TRBD2 (6 bases). Trimming took off 2 bases at V and 1 base at J, with 10 bases between the two ends. The CDR3 is 15 amino acids. In germline, CDR1 is MNHEY, CDR2 SVGAGI. The CDR3 DNA sequence: TGTGCCAGCAGTTACGGGGCTAGCGGCACAGATACGCAGTATTTT. It translates to CASSYGASGTDTQYF.

The rearrangement links TRBV19 to TRBJ1-3; D is ambiguous. V was clipped by 6 bases and J by 12 bases, with 12 bases between them. The CDR3 sequence is 11 residues long. Germline V gene lookup returns CDR1 LNHDA and CDR2 SQIVND (reference sequence). The CDR3 DNA reads TGTGCCAGTAGAGACGGGCATTTCATATATTTT. Amino acid sequence: CASRDGHFIYF.

This chain joins TRBV6-1 and TRBJ2-7, with TRBD2 matching 9 bases. CDR3 length equals 13 residues. The germline V gene has CDR1 MNHNS and CDR2 SASEGT. The ends lost 3 bases at V and 5 bases at J; junction bases unmatched: 2. DNA for the CDR3: TGTGCCAGCAGTGACAGACTAGCGGACGAGCAGTACTTC. Encoded protein: CASSDRLADEQYF.

This clone occurred a few times. The chain employs TRBV5-6 and TRBJ1-3; no definite D call. Trimming pared 0 bases from V and 3 bases from J, leaving 1 base between. The CDR3 spans 12 residues. Germline V lookup: CDR1 SGHDT, CDR2 YYEEEE. In DNA, the CDR3 is TGTGCCAGCAGCTTGGGTGGAAACACCATATATTTT. Its protein product is CASSLGGNTIYF. Together with reference TRBV5-6 and TRBJ1-3, the CDR3 gives the full variable domain: DAGVTQSPTHLIKTRGQQVTLRCSPKSGHDTVSWYQQALGQGPQFIFQYYEEEERQRGNFPDRFSGHQFPNYSSELNVNALLLGDSALYLCASSLGGNTIYFGEGSWLTVV.

The chain couples TRBV30 to TRBJ2-3; D could derive from TRBD1 or TRBD2 (5 bases each). This CDR3 spans 13 amino acids. Trimming stripped 4 bases from V and 1 base from J, with 9 bases between. Germline CDR1 and CDR2: GTSNPN and SVGIG (reference sequence). Here the CDR3 DNA reads TGTGCCTGGATGGGGGACGGCACAGATACGCAGTATTTT. This encodes CAWMGDGTDTQYF.

The chain employs TRBV2 and TRBJ2-7, with 7 bases fitting TRBD1. V dropped 6 bases and J dropped 0; count of bases not matched to a gene: 8. Per the germline V gene, CDR1 is SNHLY and CDR2 is FYNNEI. This CDR3 has 15 residues. The CDR3 spells CASRLTGTDSYEQYF. The CDR3 nucleotides read TGTGCCAGCAGGTTAACCGGGACAGACTCCTACGAGCAGTACTTC.

The chain links TRBV6-1 to TRBJ2-7; D is perhaps TRBD2 (6 bases). CDR1 is MNHNS and CDR2 is SASEGT in the germline V gene. CDR3 length: 14 amino acids. V was shortened by 8 bases and J by 2 bases, with 16 bases between the two germline ends. The CDR3 loop reads CASGYSGSPYEQYF. In nucleotides, the CDR3 is TGTGCCAGCGGATACAGCGGGTCACCCTACGAGCAGTACTTC.

This rearrangement joins TRBV5-8 to TRBJ2-7; no clear D gene. V was cut by 0 bases and J by 2 bases, with 3 bases left in between. The CDR3 sequence is 12 residues long. CDR1 and CDR2 (germline): SGHTS, YDEGEE. The CDR3 DNA sequence: TGTGCCAGCAGCTTGGAGCCCTACGAGCAGTACTTC. Amino acid sequence: CASSLEPYEQYF. The full variable domain, completed using reference TRBV5-8 and TRBJ2-7, is EAGVTQSPTHLIKTRGQQATLRCSPISGHTSVYWYQQALGLGLQFLLWYDEGEERNRGNFPPRFSGRQFPNYSSELNVNALELEDSALYLCASSLEPYEQYFGPGTRLTVT.

The chain joins TRBV7-6 to TRBJ2-7, with TRBD1 identical over 9 bases. Losses at the gene ends were 4 bases for V and 6 bases for J; bases not matched to a gene: 10. The CDR3 has 15 amino acids. CDR1 is SGHVS, CDR2 FNYEAQ, per germline. The CDR3 nucleotides read TGTGCCAGCAGCTCCGGACAGGGGACTCTTTCCGAGCAGTACTTC. Protein product: CASSSGQGTLSEQYF. The full variable domain, with the rest looked up from reference TRBV7-6 and TRBJ2-7, is GAGVSQSPRYKVTKRGQDVALRCDPISGHVSLYWYRQALGQGPEFLTYFNYEAQQDKSGLPNDRFSAERPEGSISTLTIQRTEQRDSAMYRCASSSGQGTLSEQYFGPGTRLTVT.